Below are 2 T cell receptor delta chains sequenced from a single sample in a study of γδ T cells in repeated Plasmodium falciparum infection. Vgamma9/Vdelta2+ and Vdelta2-negative gammadelta T cells were flow-sorted from PBMC for bulk sequencing. TCRdb re-called the multiplex PCR reads with CATT. The sample carries about 93,000 delta-chain clones, roughly 0.98% recorded once. The sequenced material came from gamma-delta T cells from blood. These receptors all come from a pool of human donors (malaria-infected and uninfected, not separated).

This clone was recorded at least ten times. V usage is TRDV1 and J usage is TRDJ1, with a tentative D call TRDD3 (5 bases). Germline V gene lookup returns CDR1 TSWWSYY and CDR2 QGS. V lost 0 bases to trimming and J lost 7 bases, with 27 bases between them. The CDR3 has 19 amino acids. For the CDR3, the DNA is TGTGCTCTTGGGGAACTGCCCTCCCTAACCCGCTACTGGCCCCTTAAACTCATCTTT. It yields the protein CALGELPSLTRYWPLKLIF.

There are many counts of this clone. The TCRdb record carries a much larger clone's protein, which differs from this DNA's translation at residue 12; a read error is the likely cause, and the protein listed here is the DNA translation. The chain employs TRDV2 and TRDJ1; TRDD2 matches at 7 bases. Trimming at V came to 5 bases and at J to 1 base, leaving 33 bases not matched to a gene. The CDR3 loop spans 23 amino acids. Germline CDR1 is GEAIGNYY and CDR2 is EKD. In DNA form, the CDR3 reads TGTGCCTGTGGCAAACACTTCCTAATGAGGGGGGTACGCTCCCGGGGTTGCACCGATAAACTCATCTTT. Its protein product is CACGKHFLMRGVRSRGCTDKLIF.